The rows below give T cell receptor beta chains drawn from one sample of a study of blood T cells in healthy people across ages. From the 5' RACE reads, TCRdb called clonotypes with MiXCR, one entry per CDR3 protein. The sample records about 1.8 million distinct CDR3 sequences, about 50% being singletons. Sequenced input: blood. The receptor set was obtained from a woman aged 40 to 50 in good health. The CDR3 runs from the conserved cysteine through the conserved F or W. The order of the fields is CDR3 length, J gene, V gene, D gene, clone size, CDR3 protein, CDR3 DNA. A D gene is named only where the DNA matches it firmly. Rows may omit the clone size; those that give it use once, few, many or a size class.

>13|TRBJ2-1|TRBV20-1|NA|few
CSAEGGGYNEQFF
TGCAGTGCCGAAGGTGGGGGCTACAATGAGCAGTTCTTC
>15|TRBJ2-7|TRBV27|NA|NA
CASTSLQGTLYEQYF
TGTGCCAGCACCTCCCTACAGGGGACTCTTTACGAGCAGTACTTC
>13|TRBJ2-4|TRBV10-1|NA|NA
CASSAGIGAIQYF
TGCGCCAGCAGTGCCGGGATTGGGGCTATTCAGTACTTC
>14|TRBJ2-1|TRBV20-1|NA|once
CSARPRAPYNEQFF
TGCAGTGCCCGACCCAGGGCGCCCTACAATGAGCAGTTCTTC
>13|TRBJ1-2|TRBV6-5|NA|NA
CASYADDLYGYTF
TGTGCCAGCTACGCAGACGATTTATATGGCTACACCTTC
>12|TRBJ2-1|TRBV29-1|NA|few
CSAERAFNEQFF
TGCAGCGCTGAGCGGGCATTCAATGAGCAGTTCTTC
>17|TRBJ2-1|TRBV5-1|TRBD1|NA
CASSLETRGQGRVEQFF
TGCGCCAGCAGCCTGGAAACCCGCGGACAGGGGCGGGTTGAGCAGTTCTTC
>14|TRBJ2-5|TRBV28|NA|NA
CASSVTLTPETQYF
TGTGCCAGCAGTGTAACATTGACCCCAGAGACCCAGTACTTC
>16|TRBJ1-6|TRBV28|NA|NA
CASSLDHLTDNSPLHF
TGTGCCAGCAGTTTAGATCATCTGACGGACAATTCACCCCTCCACTTT
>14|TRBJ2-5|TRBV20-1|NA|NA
CSARVTRIAETQYF
TGCAGTGCTAGGGTTACTAGAATTGCGGAGACCCAGTACTTC
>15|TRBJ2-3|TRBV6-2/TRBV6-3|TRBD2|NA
CASSSTLAGVITQYF
TGTGCCAGCAGTTCTACTCTAGCGGGGGTGATTACGCAGTATTTT
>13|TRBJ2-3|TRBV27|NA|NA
CASTRGARDTQYF
TGTGCCAGCACCCGGGGGGCGCGGGATACGCAGTATTTT
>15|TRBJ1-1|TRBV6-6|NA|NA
CASSYPHRAGTEAFF
TGTGCCAGCAGTTACCCCCACAGGGCGGGTACTGAAGCTTTCTTT
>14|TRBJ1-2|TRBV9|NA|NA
CASSVSGRNYGYTF
TGTGCCAGCAGCGTGTCCGGGCGAAACTATGGCTACACCTTC
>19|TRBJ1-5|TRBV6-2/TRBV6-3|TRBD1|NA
CASSYRRDRAHTTNQPQHF
TGTGCCAGCAGTTACCGAAGGGACAGGGCGCACACAACTAATCAGCCCCAGCATTTT
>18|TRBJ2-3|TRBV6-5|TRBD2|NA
CASSSRRLAGGSTDTQYF
TGTGCCAGCAGTTCTCGTCGACTAGCGGGGGGGAGCACAGATACGCAGTATTTT
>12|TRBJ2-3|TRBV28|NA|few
CASRRWEDTQYF
TGTGCCAGCAGGCGATGGGAAGATACGCAGTATTTT
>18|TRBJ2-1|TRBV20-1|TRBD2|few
CSAPLLAGGQGSIGEQFF
TGCAGTGCCCCACTACTAGCGGGGGGCCAAGGTTCCATTGGTGAGCAGTTCTTC
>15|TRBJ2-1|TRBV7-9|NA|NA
CASRTWAGSYNEQFF
TGTGCCAGCAGGACATGGGCGGGGTCCTACAATGAGCAGTTCTTC
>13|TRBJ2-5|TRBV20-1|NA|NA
CSASPGFRETQYF
TGCAGTGCTAGTCCTGGGTTCAGGGAGACCCAGTACTTC
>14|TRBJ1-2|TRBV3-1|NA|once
CASSHAQPPWGYTF
TGTGCCAGCAGCCATGCACAGCCGCCGTGGGGCTACACCTTC
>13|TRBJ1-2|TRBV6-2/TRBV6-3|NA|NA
CASSYPSPGGYTF
TGTGCCAGCAGCTACCCCTCCCCGGGGGGCTACACCTTC
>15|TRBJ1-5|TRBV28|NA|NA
CASSLSNENNQPQHF
TGTGCCAGCAGTTTATCTAACGAAAACAATCAGCCCCAGCATTTT
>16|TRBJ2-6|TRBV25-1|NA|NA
CASSEVRDSGANVLTF
TGTGCCAGCAGTGAGGTTCGGGACTCTGGGGCCAACGTCCTGACTTTC
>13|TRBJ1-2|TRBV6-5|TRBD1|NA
CASRLTGSNGYTF
TGTGCCAGCAGGCTGACAGGGTCCAATGGCTACACCTTC
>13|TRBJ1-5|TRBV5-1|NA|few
CASSLHPDQPQHF
TGCGCCAGCAGCTTACACCCCGATCAGCCCCAGCATTTT
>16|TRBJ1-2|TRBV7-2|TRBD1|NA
CASSAMTGTGYSGYTF
TGTGCCAGCAGCGCGATGACCGGGACAGGGTATAGTGGCTACACCTTC
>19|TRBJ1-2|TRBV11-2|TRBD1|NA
CASSGALGQGPPHNYGYTF
TGTGCCAGCAGCGGTGCCCTCGGACAGGGGCCTCCACACAACTATGGCTACACCTTC
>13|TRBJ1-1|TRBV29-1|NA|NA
CSVGNGLNTEAFF
TGCAGCGTTGGGAACGGGTTGAACACTGAAGCTTTCTTT
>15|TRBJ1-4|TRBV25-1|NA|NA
CASSVVATRNEKLFF
TGTGCCAGCAGTGTGGTGGCGACGCGGAATGAAAAACTGTTTTTT
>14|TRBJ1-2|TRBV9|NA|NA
CASSPTDGPYGYTF
TGTGCCAGCAGCCCCACGGATGGGCCCTATGGCTACACCTTC